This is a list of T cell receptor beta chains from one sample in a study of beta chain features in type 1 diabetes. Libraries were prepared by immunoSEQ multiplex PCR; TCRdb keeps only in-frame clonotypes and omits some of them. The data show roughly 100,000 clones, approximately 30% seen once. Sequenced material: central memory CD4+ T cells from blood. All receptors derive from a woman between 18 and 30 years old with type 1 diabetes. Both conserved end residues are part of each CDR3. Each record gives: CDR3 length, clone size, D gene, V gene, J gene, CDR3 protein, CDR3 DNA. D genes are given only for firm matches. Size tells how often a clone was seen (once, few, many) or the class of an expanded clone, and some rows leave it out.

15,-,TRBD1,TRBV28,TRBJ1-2,CASSPSDRGNYGYTF,TGTGCCAGCAGTCCCTCGGACAGGGGAAACTATGGCTACACCTTC
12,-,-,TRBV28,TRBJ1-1,CASRDTNTEAFF,TGTGCCAGCAGGGACACGAACACTGAAGCTTTCTTT
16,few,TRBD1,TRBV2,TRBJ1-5,CASSVPTGGGNQPQHF,TGTGCCAGCAGTGTACCGACAGGGGGTGGCAATCAGCCCCAGCATTTT
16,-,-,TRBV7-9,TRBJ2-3,CASSLGLSELTDTQYF,TGTGCCAGCAGCTTAGGTCTGTCCGAACTCACAGATACGCAGTATTTT
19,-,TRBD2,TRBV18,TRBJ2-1,CASSPRALAGVSSYNEQFF,TGTGCCAGCTCACCACGGGCACTAGCGGGAGTCTCCTCCTACAATGAGCAGTTCTTC
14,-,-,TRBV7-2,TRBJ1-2,CASSNRNQEYGYTF,TGTGCCAGCAGCAATCGTAATCAGGAATATGGCTACACCTTC
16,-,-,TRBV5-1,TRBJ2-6,CASSLPRVTGANVLTF,TGCGCCAGCAGCTTGCCCAGGGTAACTGGGGCCAACGTCCTGACTTTC
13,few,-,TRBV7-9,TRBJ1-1,CASSLSLNTEAFF,TGTGCCAGCAGCTTGAGCCTGAACACTGAAGCTTTCTTT
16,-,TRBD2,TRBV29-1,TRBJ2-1,CSVAPFAGGSYNEQFF,TGCAGCGTGGCCCCTTTTGCGGGAGGTTCCTACAATGAGCAGTTCTTC
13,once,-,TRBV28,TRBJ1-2,CASSPGMAYGYTF,TGTGCCAGCAGCCCAGGGATGGCTTATGGCTACACCTTC
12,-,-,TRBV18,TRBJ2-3,CASSPEMDTQYF,TGTGCCAGCTCACCCGAGATGGATACGCAGTATTTT
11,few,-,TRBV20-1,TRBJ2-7,CSARDGGLQYF,TGCAGTGCTAGAGATGGAGGGCTGCAGTACTTC
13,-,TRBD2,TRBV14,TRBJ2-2,CASSLWTSGELFF,TGTGCCAGCAGCCTCTGGACTAGCGGGGAGCTGTTTTTT
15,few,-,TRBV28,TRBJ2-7,CASRTTETRASEQYF,TGTGCCAGCAGGACAACAGAGACCCGAGCTTCCGAGCAGTACTTC
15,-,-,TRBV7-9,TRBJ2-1,CASSLGLDTYNEQFF,TGTGCCAGCAGCCTTGGACTGGATACCTACAATGAGCAGTTCTTC
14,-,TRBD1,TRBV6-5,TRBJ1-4,CASTGDRGSEKLFF,TGTGCCAGCACCGGGGACAGGGGATCTGAAAAACTGTTTTTT
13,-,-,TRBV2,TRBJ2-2,CASSDPSGGELFF,TGTGCCAGCAGTGACCCCTCCGGCGGGGAGCTGTTTTTT
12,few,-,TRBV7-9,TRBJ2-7,CASSISGYEQYF,TGTGCCAGCAGCATTAGCGGCTACGAGCAGTACTTC
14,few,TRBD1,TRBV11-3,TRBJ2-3,CASSSGQLTDTQYF,TGTGCCAGCAGCTCGGGACAGCTCACAGATACGCAGTATTTT
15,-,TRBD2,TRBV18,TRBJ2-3,CASSPEGLVADTQYF,TGTGCCAGCTCACCCGAGGGACTAGTAGCAGATACGCAGTATTTT
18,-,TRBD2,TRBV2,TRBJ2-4,CASSFSGRVRAAKNIQYF,TGTGCCAGCAGTTTTAGCGGGAGGGTAAGGGCTGCCAAAAACATTCAGTACTTC
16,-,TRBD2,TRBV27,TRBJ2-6,CASSSSGGSGANVLTF,TGTGCCAGCAGTTCCTCGGGAGGTTCTGGGGCCAACGTCCTGACTTTC
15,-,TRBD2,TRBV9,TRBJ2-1,CASSERTSGRDEQFF,TGTGCCAGCAGCGAGAGGACTAGCGGGAGAGATGAGCAGTTCTTC
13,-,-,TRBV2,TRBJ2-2,CASCPTYTGELFF,TGTGCCAGCTGCCCCACATACACCGGGGAGCTGTTTTTT
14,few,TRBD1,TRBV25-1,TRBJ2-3,CASRQGASTDTQYF,TGTGCCAGCAGACAGGGGGCTAGCACAGATACGCAGTATTTT
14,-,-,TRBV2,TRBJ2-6,CASRTGDGANVLTF,TGTGCCAGCAGGACCGGGGATGGGGCCAACGTCCTGACTTTC
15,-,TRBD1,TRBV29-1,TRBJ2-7,CSVGGNLGQGYGQYF,TGCAGCGTCGGAGGAAATCTGGGACAGGGGTACGGGCAGTACTTC
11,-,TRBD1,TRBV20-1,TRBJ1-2,CSAGTGYGYTF,TGCAGTGCTGGGACAGGCTATGGCTACACCTTC
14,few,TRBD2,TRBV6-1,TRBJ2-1,CASSDARLGRGQFF,TGTGCCAGCAGTGACGCGAGGTTGGGGAGGGGGCAGTTCTTC
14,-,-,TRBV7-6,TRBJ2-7,CASSQTDSTYEQYF,TGTGCCAGCAGCCAAACGGACAGCACCTACGAGCAGTACTTC
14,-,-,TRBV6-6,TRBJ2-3,CASTLTSPSDTQYF,TGTGCCAGTACCTTGACTAGTCCCTCAGATACGCAGTATTTT
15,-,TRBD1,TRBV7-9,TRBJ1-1,CASSLAGQRNTEAFF,TGTGCCAGCAGCTTAGCGGGACAGAGGAACACTGAAGCTTTCTTT
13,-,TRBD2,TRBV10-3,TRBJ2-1,CAIRLAPYNEQFF,TGTGCCATCCGACTAGCGCCATACAATGAGCAGTTCTTC
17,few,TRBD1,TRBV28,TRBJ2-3,CASSPLAQGARTDTQYF,TGTGCCAGCAGCCCCTTAGCACAGGGGGCGAGGACGGATACGCAGTATTTT
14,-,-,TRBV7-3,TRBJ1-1,CASSYSAMNTEAFF,TGTGCCAGCAGCTACTCCGCCATGAACACTGAAGCTTTCTTT
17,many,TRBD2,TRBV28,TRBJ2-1,CASSFSTSGKWGNEQFF,TGTGCCAGCAGTTTCTCGACTAGCGGGAAATGGGGCAATGAGCAGTTCTTC
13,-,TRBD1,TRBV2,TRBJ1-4,CASNDREGEKLFF,TGTGCCAGCAATGACAGGGAAGGAGAAAAACTGTTTTTT
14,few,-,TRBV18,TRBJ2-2,CASSPPTNTGELFF,TGTGCCAGCTCGCCCCCTACGAACACCGGGGAGCTGTTTTTT
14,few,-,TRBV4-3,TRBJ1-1,CASSQGGPNTEAFF,TGCGCCAGCAGCCAAGGGGGCCCGAACACTGAAGCTTTCTTT
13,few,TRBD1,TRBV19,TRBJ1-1,CATSGGTSLDAFF,TGTGCCACCTCAGGGGGCACCTCTTTGGATGCTTTCTTT
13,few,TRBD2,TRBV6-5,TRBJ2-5,CASSRSGGPTQYF,TGTGCCAGCAGTCGTAGCGGGGGGCCGACCCAGTACTTC
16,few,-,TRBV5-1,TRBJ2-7,CASSFRADYPSYEQYF,TGCGCCAGCAGCTTCAGGGCAGATTATCCCTCCTACGAGCAGTACTTC
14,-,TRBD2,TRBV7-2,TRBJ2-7,CASRGEPLSYEQYF,TGTGCCAGCCGGGGGGAGCCCCTCTCCTACGAGCAGTACTTC
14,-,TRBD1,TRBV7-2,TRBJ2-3,CASSATGFTDTQYF,TGTGCCAGCAGCGCGACAGGGTTCACAGATACGCAGTATTTT
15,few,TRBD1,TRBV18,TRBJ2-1,CASSSGTGGHNEQFF,TGTGCCAGCTCGTCCGGGACAGGGGGACACAATGAGCAGTTCTTC
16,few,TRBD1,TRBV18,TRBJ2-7,CASSPGGQGASHEQYF,TGTGCCAGCTCACCAGGTGGACAGGGGGCGTCTCACGAGCAGTACTTC
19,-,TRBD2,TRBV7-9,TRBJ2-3,CASSLALDGSGPNTDTQYF,TGTGCCAGCAGCTTAGCCCTAGACGGTAGCGGGCCTAACACAGATACGCAGTATTTT
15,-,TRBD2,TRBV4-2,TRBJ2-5,CASSPRLAHQETQYF,TGTGCCAGCAGCCCTAGACTAGCGCACCAAGAGACCCAGTACTTC
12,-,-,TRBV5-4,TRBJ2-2,CASSLAAGELFF,TGTGCCAGCAGCTTGGCGGCCGGGGAGCTGTTTTTT
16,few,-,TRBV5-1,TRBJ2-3,CASSLGLGVSTDTQYF,TGCGCCAGCAGCTTGGGACTAGGAGTAAGCACAGATACGCAGTATTTT